The sequence of this TCR beta chain was determined in a study of blood T cell repertoires in COVID-19. Method: immunoSEQ multiplex PCR; TCRdb's copy keeps in-frame clones and lacks some. Here the sample spans around 300,000 clones, around 85% being singletons. The CDR3 spans 13 residues. The V end lost 1 base, the J end lost 7 bases, and 11 bases lay between the germline ends. Germline lookup yields CDR1 SGHVS and CDR2 FQNEAQ. The V and J genes are TRBV7-8 and TRBJ2-7; possible D gene TRBD1, 6 bases. This receptor was taken from a woman aged 50 to 65 with active or convalescent COVID-19. Sequenced input: peripheral blood. In nucleotides, the CDR3 is TGTGCCAGCAGCTTAGGGACAGTGGAAGAGCAGTACTTC. Translation: CASSLGTVEEQYF.